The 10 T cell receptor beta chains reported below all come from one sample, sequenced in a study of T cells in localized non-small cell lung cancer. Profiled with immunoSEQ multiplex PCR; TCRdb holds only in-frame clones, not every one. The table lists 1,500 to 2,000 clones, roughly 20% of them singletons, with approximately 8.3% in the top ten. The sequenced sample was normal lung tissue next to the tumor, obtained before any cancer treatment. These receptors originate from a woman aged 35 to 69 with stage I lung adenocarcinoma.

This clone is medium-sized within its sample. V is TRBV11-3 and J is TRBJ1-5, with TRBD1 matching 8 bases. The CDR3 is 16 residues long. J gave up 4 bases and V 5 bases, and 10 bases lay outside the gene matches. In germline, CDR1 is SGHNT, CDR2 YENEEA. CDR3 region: CASSLSWQGANQPQHF. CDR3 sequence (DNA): TGTGCCAGCAGCCTTTCGTGGCAGGGGGCAAATCAGCCCCAGCATTTT.

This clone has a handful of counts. For the CDR3, the DNA is TGTGCCAGCAGCTTGGAGGTTAGGGATTATGGCTACACCTTC. Protein: CASSLEVRDYGYTF. The rearrangement links TRBV11-3 to TRBJ1-2, with no clear D. In germline, CDR1 is SGHNT, CDR2 YENEEA. V lost 3 bases and J 5 bases, leaving 13 bases between the germline ends. The length of the CDR3 is 14 residues.

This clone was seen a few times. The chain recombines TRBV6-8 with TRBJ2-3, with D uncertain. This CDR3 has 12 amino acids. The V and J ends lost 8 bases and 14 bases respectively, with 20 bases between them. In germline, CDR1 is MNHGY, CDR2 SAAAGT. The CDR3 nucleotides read TGTGCCAGCTCCCCCACGGATCCGCGTTGGTATTTT. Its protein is CASSPTDPRWYF.

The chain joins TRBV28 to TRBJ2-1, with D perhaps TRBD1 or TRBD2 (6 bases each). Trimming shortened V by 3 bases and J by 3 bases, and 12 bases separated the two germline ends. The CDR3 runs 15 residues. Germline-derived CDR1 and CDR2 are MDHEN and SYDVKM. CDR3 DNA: TGTGCCAGCAGTTTTCCGGGGGCGGGCTACAATGAGCAGTTCTTC. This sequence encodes CASSFPGAGYNEQFF.

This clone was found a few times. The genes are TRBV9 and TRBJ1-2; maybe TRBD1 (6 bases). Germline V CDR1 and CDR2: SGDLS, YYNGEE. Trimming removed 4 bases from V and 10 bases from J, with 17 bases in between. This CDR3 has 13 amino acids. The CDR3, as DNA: TGTGCCAGCAGCCCGGAACAGGGCAGGGCCTACACCTTC. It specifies CASSPEQGRAYTF.

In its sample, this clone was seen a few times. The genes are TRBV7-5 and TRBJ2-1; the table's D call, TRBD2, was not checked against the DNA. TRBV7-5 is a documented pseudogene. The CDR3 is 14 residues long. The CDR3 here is CASSLARGGREQFF. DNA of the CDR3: TGTGCCAGCAGCTTAGCACGGGGGGGCCGAGAGCAGTTCTTC.

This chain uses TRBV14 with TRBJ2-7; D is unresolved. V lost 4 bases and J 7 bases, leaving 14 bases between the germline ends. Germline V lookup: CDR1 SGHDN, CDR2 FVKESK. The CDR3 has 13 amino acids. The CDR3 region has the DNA TGTGCCAGCAGCCCCTATGGAGCTGGTGAGCAGTACTTC. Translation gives CASSPYGAGEQYF.

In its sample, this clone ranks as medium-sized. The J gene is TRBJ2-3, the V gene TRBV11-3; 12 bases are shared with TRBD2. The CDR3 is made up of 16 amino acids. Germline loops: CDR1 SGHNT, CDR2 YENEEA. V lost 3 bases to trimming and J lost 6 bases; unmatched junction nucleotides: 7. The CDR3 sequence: CASSLELAGGRDTQYF. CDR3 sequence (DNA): TGTGCCAGCAGCTTGGAACTAGCGGGGGGCAGGGATACGCAGTATTTT.

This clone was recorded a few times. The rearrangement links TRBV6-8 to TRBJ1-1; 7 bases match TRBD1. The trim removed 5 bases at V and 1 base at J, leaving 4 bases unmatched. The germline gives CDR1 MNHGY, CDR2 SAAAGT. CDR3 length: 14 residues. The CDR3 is CASSRGLGNTEAFF. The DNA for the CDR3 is TGTGCCAGCAGTAGGGGGCTCGGGAACACTGAAGCTTTCTTT.

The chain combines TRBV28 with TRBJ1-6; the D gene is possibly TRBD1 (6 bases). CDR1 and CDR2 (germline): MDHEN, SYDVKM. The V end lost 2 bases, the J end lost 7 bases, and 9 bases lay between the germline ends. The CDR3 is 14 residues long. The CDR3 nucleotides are TGTGCCAGCAGTTTAGGACAGAAGAATTCACCCCTCCACTTT. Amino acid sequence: CASSLGQKNSPLHF.